Presented here are 16 T cell receptor beta chains from one specimen sequenced in a study of glioma-infiltrating T cells. Using RNA template, CDR3s of TCR alpha and beta were amplified with iRepertoire arm-PCR. TCRdb independently ran MiXCR on the multiplex PCR reads; one entry per CDR3 protein. The sample holds some 180,000 distinct CDR3 sequences, roughly a third seen once. The sequenced sample was glioma tissue, nonneoplastic brain tissue, or PBMCs (not recorded which). All receptors derive from a human donor with low-grade glioma or glioblastoma, undergoing nonglioma brain surgery, or in good health (not recorded which).

Worth noting for this clonotype: This clone may be a read error of a much larger clone one base away. The rearrangement links TRBV2 to TRBJ2-1; D perhaps matches TRBD1 (6 bases). CDR3 length equals 14 residues. Trimming shortened V by 6 bases and J by 10 bases, and 19 bases separated the two germline ends. Per the germline V gene, CDR1 is SNHLY and CDR2 is FYNNEI. For the CDR3, the DNA is TGTGCCAGCAGCCGGGAACAGGGCTCCTACGAGCAGTTCTTC. Translation: CASSREQGSYEQFF.

This clonotype was found many times. The chain employs TRBV4-1 and TRBJ2-3; D gene uncertain. The V end was cut by 0 bases, the J end by 2 bases, with 12 bases between. The germline V gene has CDR1 MGHRA and CDR2 YSYEKL. The CDR3 extends over 16 amino acids. For the CDR3, the DNA is TGCGCCAGCAGCCAAGATAGTCTACAAAACACAGATACGCAGTATTTT. Translation gives CASSQDSLQNTDTQYF.

This chain connects TRBV2 to TRBJ1-1; 7 positions agree with TRBD1. CDR3 length equals 15 residues. V lost 6 bases and J lost 4; bases outside the gene matches: 11. Germline CDR1 reads SNHLY; CDR2 reads FYNNEI. DNA of the CDR3: TGTGCCAGCAGCGGGACCGACAGGGCTGGCACTGAAGCTTTCTTT. This translates into CASSGTDRAGTEAFF.

The chain employs TRBV6-6 and TRBJ2-1; no firm D call. The CDR3 extends over 11 amino acids. Per the germline V gene, CDR1 is MNHNY and CDR2 is SVGAGI (reference sequence). V was cut by 10 bases and J by 5 bases, with 9 bases left in between. The CDR3 reads CATPTDNEQFF. CDR3 bases: TGTGCCACCCCTACCGACAATGAGCAGTTCTTC.

This clonotype appeared many times. This sequence joins TRBV20-1 and TRBJ2-1; D is uncertain. Germline values: CDR1 DFQATT, CDR2 SNEGSKA (reference sequence). The CDR3 covers 14 residues. Trimming cost V 4 bases and J 3 bases, with 13 bases left between them. This chain's CDR3 is CSAMKATRYNEQFF. CDR3 DNA sequence: TGCAGTGCTATGAAAGCAACCCGCTACAATGAGCAGTTCTTC.

This clonotype was counted a few times. Being one base from a much bigger clone, this may be a read error. The chain carries TRBV29-1 and TRBJ2-3; D is unclear. Germline values: CDR1 SQVTM, CDR2 ANQGSEA. This CDR3 has 14 amino acids. The CDR3 DNA reads as TGCAGCGTTGCGGCGGCGATAAGCACAGATAAGCAGTATTTT. Protein product: CSVAAAISTDKQYF.

V gene TRBV12-3 or TRBV12-4 combines with J gene TRBJ1-1; D is uncertain. V was pared by 0 bases and J by 5 bases, with 10 bases between. This CDR3 comprises 14 residues. CDR3 DNA: TGTGCCAGCAGTTTAGCGCCCGGGTCGACTGAAGCTTTCTTT. Encoded protein: CASSLAPGSTEAFF.

Concerning this clonotype: This clone may be a read error of a much larger clone one base away. V gene TRBV4-1 combines with J gene TRBJ2-1, with 8 bases lining up with TRBD2. The CDR3 length is 17 residues. Per germline, CDR1 MGHRA and CDR2 YSYEKL. The ends lost 2 bases at V and 5 bases at J; junction bases unmatched: 11. The CDR3 sequence: CASSQPSNSGKDNEQFF. As DNA, the CDR3 is TGCGCCAGCAGCCAACCTTCAAATAGCGGGAAAGACAATGAGCAGTTCTTC.

This clonotype came up many times. This rearrangement joins TRBV7-9 to TRBJ2-3; no clear D. The CDR3 consists of 14 residues. Germline CDR1 SEHNR, CDR2 FQNEAQ (reference sequence). Between the trimmed V and J ends, which lost 3 bases and 2 bases, there was a span of 9 bases. The CDR3 loop is CASSFLLSTDTQYF. The CDR3 DNA reads as TGTGCCAGCAGCTTTTTACTATCCACAGATACGCAGTATTTT. Combining the CDR3 with reference TRBV7-9 and TRBJ2-3 gives the whole variable domain DTGVSQNPRHKITKRGQNVTFRCDPISEHNRLYWYRQTLGQGPEFLTYFQNEAQLEKSRLLSDRFSAERPKGSFSTLEIQRTEQGDSAMYLCASSFLLSTDTQYFGPGTRLTVL.

This clonotype appeared a single time. One junction end disagrees with the germline gene, perhaps due to a read error. The CDR3 region has the DNA TGTGCCAGTAGTCTCACAGGGGCCAACACTGAAGCTCTCTTT. This gives the protein CASSLTGANTEALF. This chain uses TRBV19 with TRBJ1-1, with TRBD1 matching 7 bases. The CDR3 loop spans 14 amino acids. CDR1 LNHDA and CDR2 SQIVND come from the germline V gene (reference sequence).

There are many counts of this clonotype. V is TRBV7-2 and J is TRBJ2-7; 9 positions agree with TRBD1. There are 15 residues in the CDR3. CDR1 and CDR2 from the germline V gene are SGHTA and FQGNSA. V gave up 3 bases and J gave up 4 bases; unmatched junction bases: 7. The CDR3 coding sequence is TGTGCCAGCAGCTTTGGGGGGGACAGGGAATACGAGCAGTACTTC. It translates to CASSFGGDREYEQYF.

This clonotype was seen ten or more times. V is TRBV6-2 or TRBV6-3 and J is TRBJ2-5; D might be TRBD1 (6 bases). Trimming left V 2 bases short and J 1 base short, with 11 bases between. CDR3 size: 15 residues. Germline-derived CDR1 and CDR2 are MNHEY and SVGEGT. The DNA for the CDR3 is TGTGCCAGCAGTTACCGACGACAGGTCCAAGAGACCCAGTACTTC. Translating gives CASSYRRQVQETQYF.

In its sample, this clonotype was seen many times. The chain joins TRBV7-2 to TRBJ2-5; the D gene is possibly TRBD2 (6 bases). Germline V gene sequence: CDR1 SGHTA, CDR2 FQGNSA. The CDR3 sequence is 16 residues long. V was trimmed by 2 bases and J by 3 bases, leaving 16 bases between them. DNA for the CDR3: TGTGCCAGCAGCTTATTTCGGACGGGAGTAAAAGAGACCCAGTACTTC. Protein: CASSLFRTGVKETQYF.

V gene TRBV7-9 combines with J gene TRBJ1-1; D is perhaps TRBD1 (5 bases). V gave up 1 base and J gave up 3 bases, with 15 bases separating them. CDR3 length: 16 amino acids. Looked up from germline, CDR1 is SEHNR and CDR2 is FQNEAQ (reference sequence). CDR3 sequence (DNA): TGTGCCAGCAGCTTAGTGGGACGGGGGGAGGACACTGAAGCTTTCTTT. Translation gives CASSLVGRGEDTEAFF.

The chain employs TRBV4-3 and TRBJ1-1; the match to TRBD1 covers 7 bases. V was clipped by 4 bases and J by 0 bases; unmatched bases: 11. Germline CDR1 reads LGHNA; CDR2 reads YSLEER. The CDR3 covers 17 residues. CDR3 nucleotide sequence: TGCGCCAGCAGCCGAGGGCCGGGACAGCCCATGAACACTGAAGCTTTCTTT. This encodes CASSRGPGQPMNTEAFF.

This clonotype was recorded many times. The chain uses TRBV6-6 and TRBJ2-7, with D uncertain. The CDR3 consists of 16 residues. Trimming stripped 0 bases from V and 1 base from J, with 13 bases between. Germline lookup yields CDR1 MNHNY and CDR2 SVGAGI (reference sequence). Here the CDR3 reads CASSYSGLIGSYEQYF. The CDR3 DNA sequence: TGTGCCAGCAGTTACTCGGGTTTGATCGGATCCTACGAGCAGTACTTC.